This T cell receptor (beta chain) was profiled in a study of memory CD4+ T cells and cytomegalovirus serostatus. For the study at large: Donors were healthy Belgian adults, several CMV seropositive and approximately 23 seronegative. Points from the study as a whole: About 40% of the roughly 160 known CMV-associated TCRbeta sequences appeared in CD4+ memory.

Single viable CD3+CD4+CD8-CD45RO+ cells were sorted as the memory CD4+ T cells. As for this clone: Its antigen is not identified.

The data were produced by immunoSEQ multiplex PCR, yet TCRdb's version contains in-frame clones alone and is incomplete. The table shows under 55,000 clones, with around 78% occurring only once. The CDR3 is 14 amino acids. V shed 1 base and J 4 bases; nucleotides not matched to a gene: 3. Per the germline V gene, CDR1 is SGHRS and CDR2 is YFSETQ. V usage is TRBV5-1 and J usage is TRBJ1-1, with 8 bases aligning to TRBD1. The sequence was collected from an adult in good health and CMV-seronegative. The sequencing sample was made of memory CD4+ T cells from blood. CDR3 in amino acids: CASSLTGGVTEAFF. The CDR3 region has the DNA TGCGCCAGCAGCTTGACAGGGGGAGTCACTGAAGCTTTCTTT.